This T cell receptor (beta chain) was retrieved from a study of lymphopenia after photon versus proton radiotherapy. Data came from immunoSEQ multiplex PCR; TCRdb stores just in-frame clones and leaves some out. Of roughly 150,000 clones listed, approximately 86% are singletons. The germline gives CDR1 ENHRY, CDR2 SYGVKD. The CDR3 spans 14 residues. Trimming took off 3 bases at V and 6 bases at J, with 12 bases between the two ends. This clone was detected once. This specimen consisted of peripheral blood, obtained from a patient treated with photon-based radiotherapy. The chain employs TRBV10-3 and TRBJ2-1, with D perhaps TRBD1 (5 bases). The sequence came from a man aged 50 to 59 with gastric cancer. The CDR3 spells CAISEGVMGNEQFF. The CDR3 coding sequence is TGTGCCATCAGTGAAGGGGTAATGGGCAATGAGCAGTTCTTC.